Following are 18 T cell receptor beta chains from one sample sequenced in a study of blood T cells in healthy people across ages. The authors ran a second PCR of about 6 to 11 cycles using a sample-barcoded 5' primer and a J-beta primer mix. TCRdb recomputed calls from the 5' RACE reads with MiXCR, one row per CDR3 protein. Of around 870,000 distinct CDR3 sequences in the sample, 25% to 30% were seen once. The specimen sequenced was blood. All receptors derive from a woman aged 80 or over in good health.

On this clonotype: One end of the junction does not line up with germline, which may come from a read error. The genes are TRBV2 and TRBJ2-3; D might be TRBD2 (7 bases). Per the germline V gene, CDR1 is SNHLY and CDR2 is FYNNEI. The CDR3 length is 14 residues. The CDR3 DNA is TGTGCCAGCAGATGGGGGGGGCCCACAGATATGCAGTATTTT. As protein: CASRWGGPTDMQYF. Supplemented by reference TRBV2 and TRBJ2-3, the full variable domain reads EPEVTQTPSHQVTQMGQEVILRCVPISNHLYFYWYRQILGQKVEFLVSFYNNEISEKSEIFDDQFSVERPDGSNFTLKIRSTKLEDSAMYFCASRWGGPTDMQYFGPGTRLTVL.

The rearrangement links TRBV18 to TRBJ2-5, with 7 positions matching TRBD2. This CDR3 spans 15 amino acids. V was clipped by 6 bases and J by 1 base; unmatched bases: 8. CDR1 and CDR2 from the germline V gene are KGHSH and LQKENI. Written as DNA, the CDR3 is TGTGCCAGCTCCCGCGAACTAGCGACCCAAGAGACCCAGTACTTC. Translation gives CASSRELATQETQYF.

This clonotype was detected a few times. The chain combines TRBV11-2 with TRBJ2-7, with no clear D. Trimming took off 5 bases at V and 2 bases at J, with 10 bases between the two ends. CDR3 length equals 13 residues. Germline loops: CDR1 SGHAT, CDR2 FQNNGV. The CDR3 coding sequence is TGTGCCAGCAGCCCCCACCAGGCCTACGAGCAGTACTTC. Residues: CASSPHQAYEQYF.

Ten or more counts support this clonotype. The chain combines TRBV20-1 with TRBJ2-5, with D possibly TRBD2 on 5 matching bases. This CDR3 is 15 amino acids long. Per the germline V gene, CDR1 is DFQATT and CDR2 is SNEGSKA (reference sequence). The V end was cut by 2 bases, the J end by 5 bases, with 18 bases between. Here the CDR3 DNA reads TGCAGTGCTAGACTCCAGGATCCTAGGAGGGAGACCCAGTACTTC. As protein: CSARLQDPRRETQYF.

This clonotype was seen ten or more times. The rearrangement uses TRBV29-1 and TRBJ2-1; possibly TRBD2 for D (6 bases). Germline assignment: CDR1 SQVTM and CDR2 ANQGSEA. The CDR3 consists of 13 residues. The V end lost 4 bases, the J end lost 6 bases, and 13 bases lay between the germline ends. The CDR3 DNA sequence: TGCAGCGTTGGCCATTTGGGGGGCAATGAGCAGTTCTTC. It translates to CSVGHLGGNEQFF.

This chain joins TRBV7-2 and TRBJ2-7, with unresolved D. Trimming removed 5 bases at V and 2 bases at J, with 16 bases between. The CDR3 is 15 amino acids. Germline V lookup: CDR1 SGHTA, CDR2 FQGNSA. The CDR3 sequence is CASSTLTEKTYEQYF. The CDR3 coding sequence is TGTGCCAGCAGCACACTAACGGAGAAGACCTACGAGCAGTACTTC.

This clonotype was counted at least ten times. The genes are TRBV29-1 and TRBJ1-2; TRBD1 is a possible D gene (5 bases). The ends were cut back, 8 bases at V and 2 bases at J, with 15 bases in the middle. CDR3 length equals 13 residues. Germline-derived CDR1 and CDR2 are SQVTM and ANQGSEA. The CDR3, as DNA: TGCAGCATTAGGCCAGGGAGCAACTATGGCTACACCTTC. Translating gives CSIRPGSNYGYTF.

To note about this clonotype: The germline gene is not matched at one end of the junction; a read error may be the cause. The chain combines TRBV7-2 with TRBJ2-1, with D possibly being TRBD2 (6 bases). Germline V gene lookup returns CDR1 SGHTA and CDR2 FQGNSA. This CDR3 region has 16 residues. CDR3 nucleotide sequence: TGCGCCAGCAGCTTAGCGGCCGGGACCAAATACAATGAGCAGTTCTTC. It codes for CASSLAAGTKYNEQFF.

The chain uses TRBV5-4 and TRBJ2-3; D is possibly TRBD2 (6 bases). CDR3 length: 15 amino acids. V lost 2 bases, J lost 4 bases, and 14 bases lay in between. Germline CDR1 is SGHNT and CDR2 is YYREEE (reference sequence). The CDR3 DNA follows: TGTGCCAGCAGCTTCGGACTACCGACACCAGATACGCAGTATTTT. This encodes CASSFGLPTPDTQYF.

The chain employs TRBV6-6 and TRBJ1-4; 9 nucleotides agree with TRBD1. The V segment lost 7 bases and the J segment 8 bases; nucleotides outside the gene matches: 8. This CDR3 has 14 residues. Germline V gene sequence: CDR1 MNHNY, CDR2 SVGAGI (reference sequence). The CDR3 DNA reads TGTGCCAGCACCTTCGGACAGGGGAGGGAAAAACTGTTTTTT. This sequence encodes CASTFGQGREKLFF.

A few counts support this clonotype. Just one base apart from a much larger clone, this may be a read error. The rearrangement joins TRBV20-1 to TRBJ2-1, with D possibly being TRBD2 (6 bases). The DNA end is more similar to TRBJ2-7, so the J call may be wrong. The CDR3 contains 15 residues. Germline V lookup: CDR1 DFQATT, CDR2 SNEGSKA (reference sequence). CDR3: CSAGGRVSSYNEQYF. CDR3 bases: TGCAGTGCCGGAGGGCGGGTAAGCTCCTACAATGAGCAGTACTTC.

As regards this clonotype: One junction end disagrees with the germline gene, perhaps due to a read error. The gene calls are TRBV7-9 and TRBJ1-5; 9 nucleotides match TRBD1. CDR3 length equals 15 residues. Per the germline V gene, CDR1 is SEHNR and CDR2 is FQNEAQ (reference sequence). CDR3 bases: TGTGCCTGCAGCCCAAAGGGACAGGGTAATCAGCCCCAGCATTTT. It is translated as CACSPKGQGNQPQHF.

The chain links TRBV2 to TRBJ1-6, with 8 bases matching TRBD1. The CDR3 contains 14 residues. V was clipped by 5 bases and J by 8 bases; unmatched bases: 5. Germline CDR1 SNHLY, CDR2 FYNNEI. The CDR3 is CASSKDREDSPLHF. CDR3 nucleotides: TGTGCCAGCAGTAAGGACAGGGAAGATTCACCCCTCCACTTT. The entire variable domain, with the rest obtained from reference TRBV2 and TRBJ1-6, is as follows: EPEVTQTPSHQVTQMGQEVILRCVPISNHLYFYWYRQILGQKVEFLVSFYNNEISEKSEIFDDQFSVERPDGSNFTLKIRSTKLEDSAMYFCASSKDREDSPLHFGNGTRLTVT.

This clonotype was recorded at least ten times. V is TRBV4-1 and J is TRBJ2-5; 7 bases are shared with TRBD2. The CDR3 has 14 residues. Trimming removed 3 bases from V and 6 bases from J; junction bases left unmatched: 7. Germline CDR1 MGHRA, CDR2 YSYEKL. CDR3: CASSQATSRQTQYF. CDR3 nucleotides: TGCGCCAGCAGCCAGGCGACTAGCAGGCAGACCCAGTACTTC.

This chain uses TRBV4-1 with TRBJ2-7; 8 bases line up with TRBD1. Germline V CDR1 and CDR2: MGHRA, YSYEKL. J was trimmed by 7 bases and V by 2 bases; bases with no gene match: 16. The CDR3 has 17 amino acids. The CDR3 reads CASSQLPDRVSYNEQYF. The CDR3 bases are TGCGCCAGCAGCCAACTTCCGGACAGGGTCTCCTACAATGAGCAGTACTTC.

This clonotype was seen ten or more times. The genes are TRBV6-2 or TRBV6-3 and TRBJ1-2; D remains ambiguous. This CDR3 is 13 amino acids long. CDR1 is MNHEY and CDR2 is SVGEGT in the germline V gene. V lost 2 bases and J 2 bases, leaving 6 bases between the germline ends. The CDR3 reads CASSYGQNYGYTF. CDR3 coding DNA: TGTGCCAGCAGTTACGGGCAGAACTATGGCTACACCTTC.

This clonotype showed up just a few times. CDR3 bases: TGTGCCAGCAGTTACGACAGGGGGCCACCTCTGGCTTTCTTT. Encoded protein: CASSYDRGPPLAFF. The chain employs TRBV6-2 or TRBV6-3 and TRBJ1-1, with 10 bases identical to TRBD1. The CDR3 is 14 amino acids. With 2 bases clipped from V and 11 bases from J, the junction kept 8 bases outside the gene matches. Germline V lookup: CDR1 MNHEY, CDR2 SVGEGT.

Regarding this clonotype: This clone may be a read error of a much larger clone one base away. This chain links TRBV5-4 with TRBJ2-7; TRBD1 matches 9 bases. The CDR3 spans 15 residues. The germline gives CDR1 SGHNT, CDR2 YYREEE (reference sequence). Germline trimming cut 3 bases from V and 2 bases from J; bases unmatched to any gene: 6. For the CDR3, the DNA is TGTGCCAGCAGCTGCCCGGGACAGGGCACCTACGAGCAGTACTTC. This translates into CASSCPGQGTYEQYF.